The rows below give T cell receptor beta chains drawn from one sample of a study of blood T cells in healthy people across ages. MiXCR, applied by TCRdb to the 5' RACE reads, yields one record per CDR3 protein. The sample has about 1,800,000 distinct CDR3 sequences, 28% seen once. Sequenced sample: blood. These receptors came from a woman aged 30 to 39 in good health. CDR3s include the opening cysteine and the closing phenylalanine or tryptophan. The order of the fields is J gene, D gene, V gene, clone size, CDR3 protein, CDR3 DNA. D genes are given only for firm matches. Where a row states a size, it is once, few, many or the class of an expanded clone; other rows omit it.

TRBJ2-7 | - | TRBV7-6 | many | CASSLGDPGYEQYF | TGTGCCAGCAGCTTAGGGGACCCCGGGTACGAGCAGTACTTC
TRBJ2-1 | - | TRBV20-1 | few | CSASRDYESNNEQFF | TGCAGTGCTAGCCGCGACTACGAATCCAACAATGAGCAGTTCTTC
TRBJ2-7 | TRBD2 | TRBV5-1 | - | CASSSGTSVGSYEQYF | TGCGCCAGCAGCTCAGGGACTAGCGTCGGCTCCTACGAGCAGTACTTC
TRBJ2-5 | - | TRBV5-1 | few | CASSLVASDETQYF | TGCGCCAGCAGCTTGGTGGCTAGCGACGAGACCCAGTACTTC
TRBJ2-4 | TRBD1 | TRBV12-3/TRBV12-4 | - | CACSFDRGLIQYF | TGTGCCTGCAGTTTTGACAGGGGCCTGATTCAGTACTTC
TRBJ2-1 | TRBD2 | TRBV7-2 | many | CASSVGTRNEQFF | TGTGCCAGCAGCGTCGGGACTAGAAATGAGCAGTTCTTC
TRBJ2-3 | - | TRBV29-1 | few | CSVEGMVGVWTDTQYF | TGCAGCGTTGAAGGGATGGTGGGGGTATGGACAGATACGCAGTATTTT
TRBJ1-4 | - | TRBV7-2 | few | CASSHEGTNEKLFF | TGTGCCAGCAGCCATGAGGGAACTAATGAAAAACTGTTTTTT
TRBJ2-2 | TRBD1 | TRBV5-1 | once | CASSFGTGRNTGELFF | TGCGCCAGCAGCTTCGGGACAGGGAGGAACACCGGGGAGCTGTTTTTT
TRBJ2-3 | TRBD2 | TRBV20-1 | - | CSAPSGLAAYTDTQYF | TGCAGTGCTCCGTCGGGACTAGCGGCTTACACAGATACGCAGTATTTT
TRBJ2-2 | TRBD2 | TRBV3-1 | - | CASSLGEGVTGELFF | TGTGCCAGCAGCCTCGGGGAGGGAGTTACCGGGGAGCTGTTTTTT